What follows is one T cell receptor (beta chain) and its context. The CDR3 is 16 residues long. V lost 1 base to trimming and J lost 8 bases; unmatched junction nucleotides: 10. Germline V gene sequence: CDR1 SGHAT, CDR2 FQNNGV. This sample is drawn from a study of blood T cell repertoires in COVID-19. Study-level information: COVID-19 samples, acute and convalescent, were from the United States, Italy and Spain. T cells, B-cell-depleted T cells, or PBMCs supplied cDNA or gDNA.

Study members were between 18 and 89 years old and lived in 20 to 25 US regions. Per the study methods: It was from reference gene primer amplification that nucleated cell counts were estimated. The repertoire was sequenced with immunoSEQ multiplex PCR; TCRdb's copy has only in-frame clones and lacks some. Clonal size and the V and J genes are those of that table, whereas D and trimming came from the DNA. The repertoire holds about 180,000 clones, about 82% seen once, with more than 7.5% in the top ten. This sequence joins TRBV11-2 and TRBJ2-1, with TRBD2 identical over 8 bases. This TCR derives from a young woman who had recovered from COVID-19. What was sequenced was PBMCs or T cells enriched from blood (not recorded which). CDR3 coding DNA: TGTGCCAGCAGCTTAGCGGGAGGGCTAAGTTCCCATGAGCAGTTCTTC. This encodes CASSLAGGLSSHEQFF.